A single T cell receptor beta chain is shown here with its context. Its target is not known. The CDR3 totals 17 residues. Germline V gene sequence: CDR1 SQVTM, CDR2 ANQGSEA. This sample was included in a study of T cells expressing NK-cell markers. In the study overall: In sorted CD3+CD56+NKG2C+, CD3+CD56+NKG2C- and CD3+CD56-NKG2C+ T cells, TCR beta repertoires were obtained.

Regarding the study as a whole: Dominant NKG2C+ clonotypes were found to form about 1.0-7.5% of CD8+ T cells in five to seven donors. The leading position in the CD3+CD56-NKG2C+ fraction of several donors also went to these clonotypes.

TCR beta cDNA was made by 5'RACE template switching with UMIs. TCRdb reanalyzed the 5' RACE reads and collapses them to one entry per CDR3 protein, without DNA. Recorded here are 400,000 to 550,000 distinct CDR3 sequences; the top ten clones represent more than 7%. Material: blood T cells: a sorted CD56 or NKG2C T cell subset, CD4+ or CD8+ T cells, or bulk PBMC T cells (not recorded which). The V gene is TRBV29-1, the J gene TRBJ2-1; TCRdb's D gene call, TRBD2, goes unchecked for lack of DNA. This sequence was found in a woman between 18 and 70 years old in good health. The CDR3 sequence is CSVDAQREGQVMNEQFF.